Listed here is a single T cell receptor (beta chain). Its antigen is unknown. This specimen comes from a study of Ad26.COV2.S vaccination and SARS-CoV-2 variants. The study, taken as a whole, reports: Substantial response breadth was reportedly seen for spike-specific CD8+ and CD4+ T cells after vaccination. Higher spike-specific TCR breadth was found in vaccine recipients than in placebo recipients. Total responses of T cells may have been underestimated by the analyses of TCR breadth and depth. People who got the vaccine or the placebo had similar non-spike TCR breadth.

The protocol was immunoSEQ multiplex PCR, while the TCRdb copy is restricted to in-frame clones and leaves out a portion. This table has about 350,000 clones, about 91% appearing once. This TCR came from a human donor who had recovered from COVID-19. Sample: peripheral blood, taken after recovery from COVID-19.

This chain's CDR3 is CATSDLEGHQETQYF. For the CDR3, the DNA is TGTGCCACCAGTGATTTGGAGGGCCACCAAGAGACCCAGTACTTC. The chain combines TRBV24-1 with TRBJ2-5, with D possibly matching TRBD2 (5 bases). Between the trimmed V and J ends, which lost 0 bases and 0 bases, there was a span of 7 bases. From germline, CDR1 is KGHDR and CDR2 SFDVKD. This CDR3 has 15 amino acids.